This T cell receptor beta chain was identified during a study of T cell responses to AZD1222 COVID-19 vaccine. Study-level results: The peak T cell response came first, and repertoires were sampled only after it. There were mostly white British donors and more females than males, and clonal diversity was possibly underestimated.

With regard to this clone: The antigen remains undetermined.

The germline V gene encodes CDR1 LNHDA and CDR2 SQIVND (reference sequence). This CDR3 has 15 residues. Deletions cut 6 bases from V and 5 bases from J, with 19 bases between. Libraries were prepared by immunoSEQ multiplex PCR; TCRdb keeps only in-frame clonotypes and omits some of them. The repertoire holds around 130,000 clones, with about 94% as singletons. The input for sequencing was peripheral blood, taken on day 0 of AZD1222 vaccination. J is TRBJ2-5 and V is TRBV19, with a tentative D call TRBD2 (6 bases). This TCR was sampled from an adult in good health. This chain's CDR3 is CASSKTSLSWETQYF. The CDR3 nucleotides are TGTGCCAGTAGCAAAACTAGCTTGTCTTGGGAGACCCAGTACTTC.